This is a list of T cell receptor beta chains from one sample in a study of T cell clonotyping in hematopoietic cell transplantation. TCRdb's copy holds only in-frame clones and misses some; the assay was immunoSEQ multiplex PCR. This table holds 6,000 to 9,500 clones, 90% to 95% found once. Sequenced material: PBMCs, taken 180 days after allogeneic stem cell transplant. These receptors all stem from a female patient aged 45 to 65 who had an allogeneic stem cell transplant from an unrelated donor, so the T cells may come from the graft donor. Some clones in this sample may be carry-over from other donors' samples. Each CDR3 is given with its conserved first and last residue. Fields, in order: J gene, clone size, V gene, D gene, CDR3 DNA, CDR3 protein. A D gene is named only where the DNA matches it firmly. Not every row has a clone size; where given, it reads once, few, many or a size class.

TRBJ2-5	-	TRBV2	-	TGTGCCAGCAAGGTTCCTGATCAAGAGACCCAGTACTTC	CASKVPDQETQYF
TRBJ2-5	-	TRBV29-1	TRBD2	TGCAGCGTCACGGGGGGGGCCGGCCAAGAGACCCAGTACTTC	CSVTGGAGQETQYF
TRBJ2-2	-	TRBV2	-	TGTGCCAGCAAGGTTGGGTCCGGTGGGGGGTCCGGGGAGCTGTTTTTT	CASKVGSGGGSGELFF
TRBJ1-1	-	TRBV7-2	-	TGTGCCAGTGCCCTCGTCTTAACTGAAGCTTTCTTT	CASALVLTEAFF
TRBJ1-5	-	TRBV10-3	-	TGTGCCATCAGTGAGGCAATTGGCAATCAGCCCCAGCATTTT	CAISEAIGNQPQHF
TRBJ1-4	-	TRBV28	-	TGTGCCATTAGCGGAACTAATGAAAAACTGTTTTTT	CAISGTNEKLFF
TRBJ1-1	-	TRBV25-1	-	TGTGCCAGCAGCCAATTATGGGGTCGGGCTGAAGCTTTCTTT	CASSQLWGRAEAFF
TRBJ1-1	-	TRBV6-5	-	TGTGCCAGCAGTTATTGGACGAACACTGAAGCTTTCTTT	CASSYWTNTEAFF
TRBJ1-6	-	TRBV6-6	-	TGTGCCAGCACCGTGGAGGATTCACCCCTCCACTTT	CASTVEDSPLHF
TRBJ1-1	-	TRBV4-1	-	TGCGCCAGCAGCCGCCACAAGCGGGAGAACACTGAAGCTTTCTTT	CASSRHKRENTEAFF
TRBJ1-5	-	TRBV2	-	TGTGCCAGCAGTGAAAATGGACGGGGGCAGCCCCAGCATTTT	CASSENGRGQPQHF
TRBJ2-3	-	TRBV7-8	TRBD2	TGTGCCAGCAGCCCTACCGGGACTAGCGGGATCACAGATACGCAGTATTTT	CASSPTGTSGITDTQYF
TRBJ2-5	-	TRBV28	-	TGTGCCAGCAGGTGGGGGGACCAGACCCAGTACTTC	CASRWGDQTQYF
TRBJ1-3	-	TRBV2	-	TGTGCCAGCAAAGAACAGTCCTCTGGAAACACCATATATTTT	CASKEQSSGNTIYF
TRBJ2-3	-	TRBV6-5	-	TGTGCCAGCAGTTCACCCCTCAGGGGTAGCACAGATACGCAGTATTTT	CASSSPLRGSTDTQYF
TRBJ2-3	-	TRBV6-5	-	TGTGCCAGCAGTAAGGGGCGAAGGGGAGATACGCAGTATTTT	CASSKGRRGDTQYF
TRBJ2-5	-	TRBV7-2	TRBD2	TGTGCCAGCAGCCTAGCGGGCCCTCGGAAGGACCAGTACTTC	CASSLAGPRKDQYF
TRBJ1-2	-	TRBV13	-	TGTGCCAGCAGCTCCGACAGGCCCTATGGCTACACCTTC	CASSSDRPYGYTF
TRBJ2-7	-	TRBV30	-	TGTGCCTGGAGTTGGGGAGGCGAGCAGTACTTC	CAWSWGGEQYF
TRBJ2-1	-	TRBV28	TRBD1	TGTGCCAGCAGTCCCCCGACAGGGCCCTACAATGAGCAGTTCTTC	CASSPPTGPYNEQFF
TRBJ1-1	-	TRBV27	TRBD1	TGTGCCAGCAGTTTCCCCCCGGGACAGGCCCGAGAGCGCACTGAAGCTTTCTTT	CASSFPPGQARERTEAFF
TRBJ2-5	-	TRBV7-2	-	TGTGCCAGCAGCTTAGAAATTGCGACAGGATCCCTCTGGGGCCAGTACTTC	CASSLEIATGSLWGQYF
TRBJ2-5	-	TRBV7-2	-	TGTGCCAGCAGCTTACAGCTGCAGGAGGGATCGACCCAGTACTTC	CASSLQLQEGSTQYF
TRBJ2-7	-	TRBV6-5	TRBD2	TGTGCCAGCAGTTACTCGGGGACTAGCGGGTTCTACGAGCAGTACTTC	CASSYSGTSGFYEQYF
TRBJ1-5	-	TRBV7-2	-	TGTGCCAGCAGCTTAGGGGCGGCAGGGCGCAATCAGCCCCAGCATTTT	CASSLGAAGRNQPQHF
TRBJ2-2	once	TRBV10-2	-	TGCGCCAGCAGTGAAAGAGCCGGGGAGCTGTTTTTT	CASSERAGELFF
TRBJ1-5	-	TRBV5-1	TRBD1	TGCGCCAGCAGCCCACTCACTGGACAGGGTAGCCAGCCCCAGCATTTT	CASSPLTGQGSQPQHF
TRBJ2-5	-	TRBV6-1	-	TGTGCCAGCAGTGAAAGGGATCAGGGGGGAGAGACCCAGTACTTC	CASSERDQGGETQYF